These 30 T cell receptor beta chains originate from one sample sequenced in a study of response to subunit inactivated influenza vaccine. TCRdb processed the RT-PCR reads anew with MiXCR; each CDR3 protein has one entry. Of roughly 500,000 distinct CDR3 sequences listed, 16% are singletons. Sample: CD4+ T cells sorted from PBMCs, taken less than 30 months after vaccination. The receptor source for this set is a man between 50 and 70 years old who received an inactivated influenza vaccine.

In DNA, the CDR3 is TGCAGTGCTAGATATGGTCTGAACAATGAGCAGTTCTTC. This encodes CSARYGLNNEQFF. The rearrangement uses TRBV20-1 and TRBJ2-1; no clear D. V shed 2 bases and J shed 5 bases, with 10 bases lying between them. There are 13 residues in the CDR3. CDR1 and CDR2 (germline): DFQATT, SNEGSKA (reference sequence).

The CDR3 protein is CASSYSGLSYNEQFF. CDR3 in DNA: TGTGCCAGCAGTTACTCGGGCCTCTCCTACAATGAGCAGTTCTTC. V and J are TRBV12-3 or TRBV12-4 and TRBJ2-1; D unresolved. V lost 4 bases and J lost 0, with 10 bases in between. There are 15 residues in the CDR3.

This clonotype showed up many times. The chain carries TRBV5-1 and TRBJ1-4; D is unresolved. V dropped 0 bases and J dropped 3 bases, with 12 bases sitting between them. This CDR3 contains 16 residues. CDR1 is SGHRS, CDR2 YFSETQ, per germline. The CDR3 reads CASSLAPPGANEKLFF. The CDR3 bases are TGCGCCAGCAGCTTGGCGCCCCCTGGGGCTAATGAAAAACTGTTTTTT.

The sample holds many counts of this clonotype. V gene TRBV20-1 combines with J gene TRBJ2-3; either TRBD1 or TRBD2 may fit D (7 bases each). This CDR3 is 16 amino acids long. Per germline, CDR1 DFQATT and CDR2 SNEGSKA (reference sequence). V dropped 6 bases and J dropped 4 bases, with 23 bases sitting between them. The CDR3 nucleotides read TGCAGTGCCAAGGGTTCTAGCGGAGGGGGCCCAGATACGCAGTATTTT. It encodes CSAKGSSGGGPDTQYF.

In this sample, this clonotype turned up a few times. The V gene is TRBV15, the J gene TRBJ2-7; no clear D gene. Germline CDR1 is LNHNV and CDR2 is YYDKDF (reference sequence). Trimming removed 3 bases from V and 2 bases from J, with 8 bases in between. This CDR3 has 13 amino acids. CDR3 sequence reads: CATSSLTTYEQYF. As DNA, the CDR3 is TGTGCCACCAGCAGTCTAACAACCTACGAGCAGTACTTC. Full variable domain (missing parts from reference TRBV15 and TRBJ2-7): DAMVIQNPRYQVTQFGKPVTLSCSQTLNHNVMYWYQQKSSQAPKLLFHYYDKDFNNEADTPDNFQSRRPNTSFCFLDIRSPGLGDTAMYLCATSSLTTYEQYFGPGTRLTVT.

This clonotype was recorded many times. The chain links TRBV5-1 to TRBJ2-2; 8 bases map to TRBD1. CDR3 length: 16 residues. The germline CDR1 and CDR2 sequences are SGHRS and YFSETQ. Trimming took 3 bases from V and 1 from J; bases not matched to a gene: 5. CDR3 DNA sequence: TGCGCCAGCAGCTCGGGACAGGCCCAGAACACCGGGGAGCTGTTTTTT. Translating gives CASSSGQAQNTGELFF.

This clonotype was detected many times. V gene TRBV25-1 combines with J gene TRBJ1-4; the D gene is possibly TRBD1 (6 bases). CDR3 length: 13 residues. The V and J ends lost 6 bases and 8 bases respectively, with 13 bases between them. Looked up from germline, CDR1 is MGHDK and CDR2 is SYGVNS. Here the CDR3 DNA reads TGTGCCAGCAGGTGGGGGGCTGAAGAAAAACTGTTTTTT. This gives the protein CASRWGAEEKLFF.

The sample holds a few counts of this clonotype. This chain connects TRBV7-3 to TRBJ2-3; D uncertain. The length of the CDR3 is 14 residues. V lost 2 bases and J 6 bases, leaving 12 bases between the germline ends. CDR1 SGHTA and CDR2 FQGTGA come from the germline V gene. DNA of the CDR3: TGTGCCAGCAGCTTATTCCCAGGCTCGGATACGCAGTATTTT. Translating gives CASSLFPGSDTQYF.

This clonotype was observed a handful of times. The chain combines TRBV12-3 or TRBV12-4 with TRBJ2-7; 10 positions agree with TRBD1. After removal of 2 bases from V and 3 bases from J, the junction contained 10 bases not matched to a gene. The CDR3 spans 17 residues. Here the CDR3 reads CASSLISGTGAGYEQYF. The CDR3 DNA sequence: TGTGCCAGCAGTTTAATTTCTGGGACAGGGGCAGGCTACGAGCAGTACTTC.

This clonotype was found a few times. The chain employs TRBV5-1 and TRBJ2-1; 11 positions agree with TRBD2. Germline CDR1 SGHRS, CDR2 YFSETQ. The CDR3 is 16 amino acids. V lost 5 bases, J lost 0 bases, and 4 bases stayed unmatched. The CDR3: CASRRTSGYSYNEQFF. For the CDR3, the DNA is TGCGCCAGCAGAAGGACTAGCGGGTACTCCTACAATGAGCAGTTCTTC. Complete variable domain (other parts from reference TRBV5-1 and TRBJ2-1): KAGVTQTPRYLIKTRGQQVTLSCSPISGHRSVSWYQQTPGQGLQFLFEYFSETQRNKGNFPGRFSGRQFSNSRSEMNVSTLELGDSALYLCASRRTSGYSYNEQFFGPGTRLTVL.

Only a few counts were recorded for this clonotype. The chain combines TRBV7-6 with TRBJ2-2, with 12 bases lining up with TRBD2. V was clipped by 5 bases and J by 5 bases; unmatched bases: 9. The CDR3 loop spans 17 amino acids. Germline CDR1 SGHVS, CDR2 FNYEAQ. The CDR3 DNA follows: TGTGCCAGCAGCCTCCAACCTAGCGGGAGGGCAACCGGGGAGCTGTTTTTT. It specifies CASSLQPSGRATGELFF.

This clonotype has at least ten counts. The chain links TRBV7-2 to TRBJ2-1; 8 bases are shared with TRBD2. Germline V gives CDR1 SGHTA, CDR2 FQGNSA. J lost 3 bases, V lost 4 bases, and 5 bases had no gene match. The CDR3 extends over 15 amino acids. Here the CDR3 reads CASSSSGGFYNEQFF. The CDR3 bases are TGTGCCAGCAGCTCCAGCGGGGGTTTCTACAATGAGCAGTTCTTC. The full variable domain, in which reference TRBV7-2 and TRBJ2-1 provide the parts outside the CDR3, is GAGVSQSPSNKVTEKGKDVELRCDPISGHTALYWYRQSLGQGLEFLIYFQGNSAPDKSGLPSDRFSAERTGGSVSTLTIQRTQQEDSAVYLCASSSSGGFYNEQFFGPGTRLTVL.

The CDR3 nucleotides read TGTGCCAGTCAGGGTTTGCTAGAGACCCAGTACTTC. Amino acid sequence: CASQGLLETQYF. V is TRBV25-1 and J is TRBJ2-5, with D tentatively TRBD1 (5 bases). The V end lost 9 bases, the J end lost 4 bases, and 12 bases lay between the germline ends. The CDR3 runs to 12 residues. Looked up from germline, CDR1 is MGHDK and CDR2 is SYGVNS.

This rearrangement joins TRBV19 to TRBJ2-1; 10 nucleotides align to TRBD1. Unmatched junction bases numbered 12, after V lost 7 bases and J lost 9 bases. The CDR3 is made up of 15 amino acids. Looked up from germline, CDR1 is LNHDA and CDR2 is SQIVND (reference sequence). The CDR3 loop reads CASTPDRGLLGEQFF. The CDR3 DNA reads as TGTGCCAGTACCCCAGACAGGGGGCTTTTGGGTGAGCAGTTCTTC.

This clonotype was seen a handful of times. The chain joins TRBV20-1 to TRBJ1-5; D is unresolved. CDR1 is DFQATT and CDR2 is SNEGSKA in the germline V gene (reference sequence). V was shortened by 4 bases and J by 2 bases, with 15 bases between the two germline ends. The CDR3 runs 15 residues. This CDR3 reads CSATLPPGGNQPQHF. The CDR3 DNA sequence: TGCAGTGCTACGCTCCCCCCGGGTGGCAATCAGCCCCAGCATTTT.

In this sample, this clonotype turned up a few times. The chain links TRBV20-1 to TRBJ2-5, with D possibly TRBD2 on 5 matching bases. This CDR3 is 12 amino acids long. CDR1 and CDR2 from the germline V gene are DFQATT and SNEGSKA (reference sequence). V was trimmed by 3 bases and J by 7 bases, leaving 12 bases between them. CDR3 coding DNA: TGCAGTGCTAGGGGTGGGAGCGCGACCCAGTACTTC. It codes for CSARGGSATQYF.

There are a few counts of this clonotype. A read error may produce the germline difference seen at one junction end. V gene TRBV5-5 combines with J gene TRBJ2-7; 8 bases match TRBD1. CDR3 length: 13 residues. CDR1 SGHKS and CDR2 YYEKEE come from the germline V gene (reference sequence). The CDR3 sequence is CASSSKDRVLLHF. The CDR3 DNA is TGTGCCAGCAGCTCGAAGGACAGGGTACTATTGCACTTC.

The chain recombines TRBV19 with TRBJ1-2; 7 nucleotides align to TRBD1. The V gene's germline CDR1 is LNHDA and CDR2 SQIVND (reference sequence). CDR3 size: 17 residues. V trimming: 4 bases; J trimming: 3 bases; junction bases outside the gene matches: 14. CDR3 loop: CASSRRDSRRLDYGYTF. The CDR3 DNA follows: TGTGCCAGTAGTAGGAGGGACAGTCGGCGGTTAGACTATGGCTACACCTTC.

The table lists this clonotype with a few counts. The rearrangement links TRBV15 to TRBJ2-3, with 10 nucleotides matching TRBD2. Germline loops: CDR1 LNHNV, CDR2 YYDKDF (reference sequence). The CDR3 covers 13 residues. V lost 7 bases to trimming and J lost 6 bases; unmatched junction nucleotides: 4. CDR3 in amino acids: CATTSGSGDTQYF. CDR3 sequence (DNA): TGTGCCACCACTAGCGGGAGCGGGGATACGCAGTATTTT.

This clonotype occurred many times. CDR3 in amino acids: CSARGWAGRRASSYEQYF. CDR3 DNA sequence: TGCAGTGCTAGAGGGTGGGCGGGGCGGAGGGCCTCGTCCTACGAGCAGTACTTC. The V and J genes are TRBV20-1 and TRBJ2-7, with a possible D match to TRBD2 (6 bases). Trimming removed 1 base from V and 1 base from J, with 23 bases in between. The CDR3 is 18 residues long. Looked up from germline, CDR1 is DFQATT and CDR2 is SNEGSKA (reference sequence).

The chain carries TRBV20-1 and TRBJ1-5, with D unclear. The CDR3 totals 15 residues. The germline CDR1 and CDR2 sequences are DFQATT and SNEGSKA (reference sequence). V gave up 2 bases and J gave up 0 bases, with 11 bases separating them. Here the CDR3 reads CSARLQLNSNQPQHF. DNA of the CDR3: TGCAGTGCTAGACTACAGCTTAATAGCAATCAGCCCCAGCATTTT.

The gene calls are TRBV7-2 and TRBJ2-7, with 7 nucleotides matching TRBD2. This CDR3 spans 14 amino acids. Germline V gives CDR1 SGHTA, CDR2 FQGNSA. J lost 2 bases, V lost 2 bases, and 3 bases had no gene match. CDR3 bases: TGTGCCAGCAGCTTATACGCGGGGGCCTACGAGCAGTACTTC. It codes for CASSLYAGAYEQYF.

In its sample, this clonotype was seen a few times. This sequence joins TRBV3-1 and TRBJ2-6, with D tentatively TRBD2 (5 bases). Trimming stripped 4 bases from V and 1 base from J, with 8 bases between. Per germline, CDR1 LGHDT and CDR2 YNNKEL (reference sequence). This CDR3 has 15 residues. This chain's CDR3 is CASSRRTSGANVLTF. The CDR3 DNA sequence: TGTGCCAGCAGCCGCCGGACTTCTGGGGCCAACGTCCTGACTTTC.

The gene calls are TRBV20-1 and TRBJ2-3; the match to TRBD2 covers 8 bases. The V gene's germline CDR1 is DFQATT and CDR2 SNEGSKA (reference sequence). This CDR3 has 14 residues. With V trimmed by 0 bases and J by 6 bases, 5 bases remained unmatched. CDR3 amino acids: CSARDRTSLDTQYF. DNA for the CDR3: TGCAGTGCTAGAGATCGGACTAGCCTCGATACGCAGTATTTT.

In DNA, the CDR3 is TGTGCCAGCAGCCAAGGGCTACTCGCGACTGGAAACACCATATATTTT. Its translation: CASSQGLLATGNTIYF. The chain is built from TRBV4-2 and TRBJ1-3, with unresolved D. The V end was cut by 1 base, the J end by 2 bases, with 12 bases between. This CDR3 comprises 16 residues. The germline V gene encodes CDR1 LGHNA and CDR2 YNFKEQ.

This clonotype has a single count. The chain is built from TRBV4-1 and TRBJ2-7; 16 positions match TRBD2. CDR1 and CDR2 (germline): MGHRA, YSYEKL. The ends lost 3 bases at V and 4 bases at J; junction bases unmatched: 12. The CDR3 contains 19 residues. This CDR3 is CASSQVAGTSGGAGYEQYF. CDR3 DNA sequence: TGCGCCAGCAGCCAGGTTGCCGGGACTAGCGGGGGGGCCGGGTACGAGCAGTACTTC.

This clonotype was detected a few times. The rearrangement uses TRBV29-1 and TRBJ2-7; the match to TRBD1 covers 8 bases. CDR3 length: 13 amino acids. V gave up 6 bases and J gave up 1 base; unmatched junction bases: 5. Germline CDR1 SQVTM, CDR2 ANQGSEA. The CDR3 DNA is TGCAGCGTGGCCGGGACAGGATCCTACGAGCAGTACTTC. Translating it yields CSVAGTGSYEQYF.

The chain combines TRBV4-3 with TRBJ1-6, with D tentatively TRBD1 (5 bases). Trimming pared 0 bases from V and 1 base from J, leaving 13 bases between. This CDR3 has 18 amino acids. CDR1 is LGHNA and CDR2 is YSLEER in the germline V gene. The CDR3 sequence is CASSQEFAGESYNSPLHF. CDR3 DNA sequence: TGCGCCAGCAGCCAAGAATTTGCGGGGGAATCCTATAATTCACCCCTCCACTTT.

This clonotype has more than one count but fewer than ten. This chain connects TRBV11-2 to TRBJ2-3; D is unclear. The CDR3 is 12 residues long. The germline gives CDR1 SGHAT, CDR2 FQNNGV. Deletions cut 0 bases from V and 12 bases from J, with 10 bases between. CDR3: CASSLESVAQYF. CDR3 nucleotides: TGTGCCAGCAGCTTAGAATCGGTCGCCCAGTATTTT.

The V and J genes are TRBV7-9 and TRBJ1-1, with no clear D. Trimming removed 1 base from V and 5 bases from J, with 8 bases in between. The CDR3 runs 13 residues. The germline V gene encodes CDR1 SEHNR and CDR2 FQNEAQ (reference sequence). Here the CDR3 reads CASSLDVLTEAFF. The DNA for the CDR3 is TGTGCCAGCAGCTTAGATGTTTTGACTGAAGCTTTCTTT.